The 15 T cell receptor beta chains reported below all come from one sample, sequenced in a study of vaccination and CD4 T cells after COVID-19. Noted treatment: roughly 10-day PBMC culture with coronavirus spike peptide pools or control peptides (ViraFEST assay). Sequencing of DNA taken from cultured CD4+ T cells relied on the Oncomine TCR Beta short-read assay. TCRdb itself ran the PCR reads through MiXCR, one entry per CDR3 protein. The top ten clones hold 5% to 6.5% of a sample with 20,000 to 25,000 distinct CDR3 sequences, roughly 49% of them seen once. No antigen has been identified for these receptors. Specimen: CD4+ T cells from blood, cultured in vitro. The receptors shown here come from a human donor who had recovered from COVID-19.

This clonotype turned up a few times. The chain has TRBV10-2 and TRBJ1-2; 10 bases are shared with TRBD1. The ends lost 2 bases at V and 4 bases at J; junction bases unmatched: 7. The CDR3 contains 16 residues. The germline CDR1 and CDR2 sequences are WSHSY and SAAADI. CDR3 residues: CASSEPTGGSGYGYTF. The CDR3 region has the DNA TGCGCCAGCAGTGAGCCGACAGGGGGCTCTGGCTATGGCTACACCTTC.

The chain employs TRBV6-2 or TRBV6-3 and TRBJ1-5; no firm D call. Germline V gene lookup returns CDR1 MNHEY and CDR2 SVGEGT. The CDR3 is 15 amino acids. Trimming pared 5 bases from V and 0 bases from J, leaving 11 bases between. The DNA of the CDR3 is TGTGCCAGCAGTACTCGTGGGTTTAGCAATCAGCCCCAGCATTTT. It codes for CASSTRGFSNQPQHF.

Turning to this clonotype: Germline and junction disagree at one end, which may indicate a read error. The chain recombines TRBV7-9 with TRBJ1-2, with 8 bases identical to TRBD1. The CDR3 contains 17 residues. Germline-derived CDR1 and CDR2 are SEHNR and FQNEAQ (reference sequence). The CDR3: CASSFTAQDRDAQGYTF. DNA of the CDR3: TGCGCCAGCAGCTTTACCGCTCAGGACAGGGATGCGCAGGGCTACACCTTC. Filled out from reference TRBV7-9 and TRBJ1-2, the complete variable domain reads DTGVSQNPRHKITKRGQNVTFRCDPISEHNRLYWYRQTLGQGPEFLTYFQNEAQLEKSRLLSDRFSAERPKGSFSTLEIQRTEQGDSAMYLCASSFTAQDRDAQGYTFGSGTRLTVV.

V usage is TRBV2 and J usage is TRBJ2-3, with a possible D match to TRBD1 (8 bases). This CDR3 spans 15 amino acids. The V gene's germline CDR1 is SNHLY and CDR2 FYNNEI. Trimming removed 1 base from V and 3 bases from J, with 11 bases in between. The CDR3 here is CASSEDRGGTDTQYF. CDR3 sequence (DNA): TGTGCCAGCAGTGAAGACAGGGGGGGGACAGATACGCAGTATTTT. The variable domain in full, completed from reference TRBV2 and TRBJ2-3, reads EPEVTQTPSHQVTQMGQEVILRCVPISNHLYFYWYRQILGQKVEFLVSFYNNEISEKSEIFDDQFSVERPDGSNFTLKIRSTKLEDSAMYFCASSEDRGGTDTQYFGPGTRLTVL.

This clonotype was counted once. The CDR3 protein is CASSPGRNTGELFF. The CDR3 DNA reads as TGTGCCAGCAGCCCTGGACGTAACACCGGGGAGCTGTTTTTT. This chain joins TRBV14 and TRBJ2-2; D ambiguous. The ends were cut back, 4 bases at V and 2 bases at J, with 8 bases in the middle. CDR3 size: 14 residues. Germline-derived CDR1 and CDR2 are SGHDN and FVKESK.

In regard to this clonotype: One end of the junction does not line up with germline, which may come from a read error. The chain recombines TRBV20-1 with TRBJ1-1, with a possible D match to TRBD1 (6 bases). Germline values: CDR1 DFQATT, CDR2 SNEGSKA (reference sequence). The CDR3 runs 12 residues. CDR3 in DNA: TGCAGTGCCAGAGGGGGGCACACTGAAGCTTTCTTT. This gives the protein CSARGGHTEAFF.

V and J are TRBV12-3 or TRBV12-4 and TRBJ1-1; tentative D call: TRBD1 (5 bases). The CDR3 has 14 residues. Trimming pared 6 bases from V and 1 base from J, leaving 12 bases between. The CDR3 DNA reads TGTGCCAGCAGCCCGGTAGGGGCGAACACTGAAGCTTTCTTT. It codes for CASSPVGANTEAFF.

This clonotype has only a few counts. The chain joins TRBV11-2 to TRBJ2-4, with a weak D call TRBD2 (5 bases). The ends were cut back, 0 bases at V and 5 bases at J, with 11 bases in the middle. CDR3 length: 15 amino acids. From germline, CDR1 is SGHAT and CDR2 FQNNGV. The CDR3: CASSLDPGWQNIQYF. The CDR3 DNA is TGTGCCAGCAGCTTAGATCCGGGGTGGCAAAACATTCAGTACTTC.

This rearrangement joins TRBV6-1 to TRBJ1-3, with no clear D. CDR1 MNHNS and CDR2 SASEGT come from the germline V gene. V lost 10 bases and J lost 4, with 17 bases in between. The CDR3 runs 14 residues. The CDR3 protein is CATFPVGYGNTIYF. In DNA, the CDR3 is TGTGCCACCTTCCCGGTAGGGTACGGAAACACCATATATTTT.

The table lists this clonotype with a few counts. The conserved phenylalanine or tryptophan is not found at the CDR3 terminus, so this likely reflects a read error. The chain has TRBV10-3 and TRBJ1-2; D uncertain. The CDR3 sequence is 13 residues long. Germline-derived CDR1 and CDR2 are ENHRY and SYGVKD. Trimming took 2 bases from V and 4 from J, leaving 8 bases between them. The CDR3 is CAISEQETYGYTL. DNA for the CDR3: TGTGCCATCAGTGAGCAGGAGACCTATGGCTACACCCTC.

The chain joins TRBV7-8 to TRBJ1-6; D not certain. The V and J ends lost 8 bases and 0 bases respectively, with 14 bases between them. There are 16 residues in the CDR3. The germline V gene encodes CDR1 SGHVS and CDR2 FQNEAQ. This CDR3 reads CASPVERSSYNSPLHF. The CDR3 nucleotides are TGTGCCAGCCCGGTGGAGAGGAGCTCCTATAATTCACCCCTCCACTTT.

The gene calls are TRBV24-1 and TRBJ2-3; TRBD2 aligns across 10 bases. Per the germline V gene, CDR1 is KGHDR and CDR2 is SFDVKD. Trimming cost V 7 bases and J 2 bases; bases outside gene matches: 8. This CDR3 region has 16 residues. The chain's CDR3 is CATSEQTSGLTDTQYF. CDR3 DNA sequence: TGTGCCACCAGCGAACAGACTAGCGGGCTCACAGATACGCAGTATTTT.

This clonotype was picked up a small number of times. CDR3: CASSADRGQNSPLHF. CDR3 DNA sequence: TGTGCCAGCAGCGCGGACAGGGGGCAGAATTCACCCCTCCACTTT. This chain uses TRBV2 with TRBJ1-6; the match to TRBD1 covers 11 bases. Germline trimming cut 6 bases from V and 7 bases from J; bases unmatched to any gene: 5. This CDR3 is built from 15 residues. Looked up from germline, CDR1 is SNHLY and CDR2 is FYNNEI.

In its sample, this clonotype was seen a few times. V gene TRBV20-1 combines with J gene TRBJ2-1; 13 bases agree with TRBD2. Trimming cost V 4 bases and J 4 bases; bases outside gene matches: 19. CDR3 length: 20 amino acids. Germline V gene data show CDR1 as DFQATT and CDR2 as SNEGSKA (reference sequence). CDR3 nucleotides: TGCAGTGCTAATCCCCTCTATACCGGGACTAGCGGGGTTGGGTACAATGAGCAGTTCTTC. Protein sequence: CSANPLYTGTSGVGYNEQFF.

This chain uses TRBV6-2 or TRBV6-3 with TRBJ2-7; D is perhaps TRBD1 (6 bases). The CDR3 contains 13 residues. Germline V gene data show CDR1 as MNHEY and CDR2 as SVGEGT. Trimming took 5 bases from V and 3 from J, leaving 11 bases between them. CDR3 in amino acids: CASSRETGYEQYF. The CDR3 nucleotides read TGTGCCAGCAGTCGTGAGACAGGCTACGAGCAGTACTTC.